Shown below are 9 T cell receptor beta chains from a single sample sequenced in a study of blood T cell repertoires in COVID-19. Method: immunoSEQ multiplex PCR; TCRdb's copy keeps in-frame clones and lacks some. The table lists 200,000 to 300,000 clones, 86% of them singletons. The specimen sequenced was PBMCs or T cells enriched from blood (not recorded which). Receptors were obtained from a young woman who had recovered from COVID-19.

The rearrangement joins TRBV24-1 to TRBJ2-3; 11 bases are a match to TRBD2. The trim removed 4 bases at V and 4 bases at J, leaving 18 bases unmatched. In germline, CDR1 is KGHDR, CDR2 SFDVKD. The CDR3 length is 20 residues. The CDR3 is CATSDWGTSGKLAGADTQYF. The DNA for the CDR3 is TGTGCCACCAGTGACTGGGGGACTAGCGGTAAACTCGCGGGGGCAGATACGCAGTATTTT.

The rearrangement uses TRBV19 and TRBJ2-2; 7 positions match TRBD1. The CDR3 is 15 amino acids. Germline V gives CDR1 LNHDA, CDR2 SQIVND (reference sequence). With 7 bases clipped from V and 4 bases from J, the junction kept 9 bases outside the gene matches. In DNA form, the CDR3 reads TGTGCCAGTATTTGGGCAGGGGGATCCACCGGGGAGCTGTTTTTT. Amino acids: CASIWAGGSTGELFF. The full variable domain, with the rest looked up from reference TRBV19 and TRBJ2-2, is DGGITQSPKYLFRKEGQNVTLSCEQNLNHDAMYWYRQDPGQGLRLIYYSQIVNDFQKGDIAEGYSVSREKKESFPLTVTSAQKNPTAFYLCASIWAGGSTGELFFGEGSRLTVL.

V and J are TRBV5-1 and TRBJ2-2, with 7 positions matching TRBD1. The CDR3 length is 15 residues. Germline V gene lookup returns CDR1 SGHRS and CDR2 YFSETQ. Losses at the gene ends were 0 bases for V and 3 bases for J; bases not matched to a gene: 2. The CDR3 region has the DNA TGCGCCAGCAGCTTGGAGACAGGGTACACCGGGGAGCTGTTTTTT. Protein sequence: CASSLETGYTGELFF.

The genes are TRBV3-1 (or the pseudogene TRBV3-2) and TRBJ1-1, with 7 bases lining up with TRBD1. CDR1 is LGHDT, CDR2 YNNKEL, per germline (reference sequence). The CDR3 is made up of 15 amino acids. The V and J ends lost 3 bases and 4 bases, in that order; junction bases with no gene match: 8. The CDR3 loop reads CASSQTGNLITEAFF. The CDR3, as DNA: TGTGCCAGCAGCCAGACAGGGAACCTCATCACTGAAGCTTTCTTT.

This rearrangement joins TRBV19 to TRBJ2-1; TRBD2 matches at 9 bases. The CDR3 extends over 13 amino acids. V was clipped by 6 bases and J by 6 bases; unmatched bases: 3. In germline, CDR1 is LNHDA, CDR2 SQIVND (reference sequence). Here the CDR3 reads CASRGGGANEQFF. CDR3 nucleotides: TGTGCCAGTAGGGGCGGGGGGGCCAATGAGCAGTTCTTC.

The chain combines TRBV4-1 with TRBJ1-3; D not resolved. Trimming removed 8 bases at V and 1 base at J, with 12 bases between. The CDR3 is 14 residues long. CDR1 MGHRA and CDR2 YSYEKL come from the germline V gene. The DNA of the CDR3 is TGCGCCAGCCGCTCCGGCGGGTCTGGAAACACCATATATTTT. Translation: CASRSGGSGNTIYF.

This chain joins TRBV7-2 and TRBJ2-5; 9 bases are a match to TRBD2. The trim removed 2 bases at V and 4 bases at J, leaving 17 bases unmatched. CDR3 size: 19 residues. Germline lookup yields CDR1 SGHTA and CDR2 FQGNSA. The CDR3 bases are TGTGCCAGCAGCTTACCCGGGACTAGCTGGACTAACCCACTAGAGACCCAGTACTTC. Protein sequence: CASSLPGTSWTNPLETQYF.

This rearrangement joins TRBV20-1 to TRBJ1-4; 10 bases agree with TRBD1. The germline CDR1 and CDR2 sequences are DFQATT and SNEGSKA (reference sequence). After removal of 3 bases from V and 7 bases from J, the junction contained 14 bases not matched to a gene. The CDR3 has 17 residues. The CDR3 nucleotides read TGCAGTGCTAGTACCGGGACAGGGGTGGGAAAGGGTGAAAAACTGTTTTTT. Protein sequence: CSASTGTGVGKGEKLFF.

This rearrangement joins TRBV24-1 to TRBJ1-4; unclear D gene. The germline V gene has CDR1 KGHDR and CDR2 SFDVKD. The CDR3 consists of 14 residues. The V and J ends lost 9 bases and 7 bases respectively, with 17 bases between them. The CDR3 nucleotides are TGTGCCACCGGCCCCATGGGAGGGTGTGAAAAACTGTTTTTT. It is translated as CATGPMGGCEKLFF.